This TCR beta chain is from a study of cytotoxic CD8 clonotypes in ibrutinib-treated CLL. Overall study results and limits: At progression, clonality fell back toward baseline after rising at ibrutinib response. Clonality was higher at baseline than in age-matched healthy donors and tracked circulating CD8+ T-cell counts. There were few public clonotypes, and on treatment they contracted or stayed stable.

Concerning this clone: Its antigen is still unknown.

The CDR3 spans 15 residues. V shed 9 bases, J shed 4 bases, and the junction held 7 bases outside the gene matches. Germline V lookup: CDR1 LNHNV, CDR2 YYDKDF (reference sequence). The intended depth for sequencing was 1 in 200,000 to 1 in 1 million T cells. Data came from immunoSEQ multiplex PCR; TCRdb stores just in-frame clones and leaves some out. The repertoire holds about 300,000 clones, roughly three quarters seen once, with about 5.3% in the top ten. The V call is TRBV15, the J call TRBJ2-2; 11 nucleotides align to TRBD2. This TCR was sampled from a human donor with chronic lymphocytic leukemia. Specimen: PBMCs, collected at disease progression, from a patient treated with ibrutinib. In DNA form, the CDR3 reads TGTGCCACTAGCGGGAGGGCCGCGGGCACCGGGGAGCTGTTTTTT. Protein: CATSGRAAGTGELFF.